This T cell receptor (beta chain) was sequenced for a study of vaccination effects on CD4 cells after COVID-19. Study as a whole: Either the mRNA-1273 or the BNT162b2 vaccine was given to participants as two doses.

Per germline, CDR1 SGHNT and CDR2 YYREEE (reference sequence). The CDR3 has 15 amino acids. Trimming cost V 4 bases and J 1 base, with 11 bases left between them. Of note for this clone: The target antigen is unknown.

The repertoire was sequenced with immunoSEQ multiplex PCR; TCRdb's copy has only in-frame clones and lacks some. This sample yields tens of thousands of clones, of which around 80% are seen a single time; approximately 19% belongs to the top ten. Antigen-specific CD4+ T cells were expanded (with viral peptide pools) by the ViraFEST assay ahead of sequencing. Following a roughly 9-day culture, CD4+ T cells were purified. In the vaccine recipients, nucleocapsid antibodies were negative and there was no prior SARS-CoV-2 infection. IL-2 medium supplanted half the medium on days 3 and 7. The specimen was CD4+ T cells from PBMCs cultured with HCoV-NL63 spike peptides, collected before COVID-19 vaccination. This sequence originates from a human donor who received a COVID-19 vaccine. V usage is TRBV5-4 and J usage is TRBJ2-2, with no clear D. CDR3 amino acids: CASSPGRENTGELFF. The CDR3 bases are TGTGCCAGCAGCCCCGGACGTGAGAACACCGGGGAGCTGTTTTTT.